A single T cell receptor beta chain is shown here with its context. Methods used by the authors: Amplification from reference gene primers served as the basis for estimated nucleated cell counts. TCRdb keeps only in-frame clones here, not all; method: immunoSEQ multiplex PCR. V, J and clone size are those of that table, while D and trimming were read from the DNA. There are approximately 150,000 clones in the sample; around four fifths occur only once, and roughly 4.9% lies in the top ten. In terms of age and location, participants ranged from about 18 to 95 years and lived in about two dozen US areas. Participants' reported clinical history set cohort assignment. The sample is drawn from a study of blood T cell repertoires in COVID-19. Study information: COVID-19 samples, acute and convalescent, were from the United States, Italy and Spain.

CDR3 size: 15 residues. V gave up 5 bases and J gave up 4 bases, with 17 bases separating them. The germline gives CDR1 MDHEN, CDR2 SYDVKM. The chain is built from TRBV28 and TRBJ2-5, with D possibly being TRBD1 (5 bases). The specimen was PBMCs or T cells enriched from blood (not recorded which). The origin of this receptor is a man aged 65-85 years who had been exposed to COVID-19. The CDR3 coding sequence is TGTGCCAGCAGTCCGTCCCCTCCAGGGCTAGAGACCCAGTACTTC. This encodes CASSPSPPGLETQYF.